One sample yielded the 12 T cell receptor beta chains listed below, sequenced in a study of Ad26.COV2.S vaccination and SARS-CoV-2 variants. Documented treatment: about 20 received Ad26.COV2.S at low or high dose, single or two shots; about 5 received placebo; per-sample allocation not given. Sampling occurred on day 63 after the first vaccine or placebo injection. TCRdb keeps only in-frame clones here, not all; method: immunoSEQ multiplex PCR. Here the sample spans roughly 410,000 clones, under 90% being singletons. Here the sequenced sample was peripheral blood, taken in a trial of Ad26.COV2.S vaccine versus placebo. These TCRs come from a person aged 18-65 years who received the Ad26.COV2.S COVID-19 vaccine or a placebo.

The chain employs TRBV18 and TRBJ2-7, with no clear D. Germline V lookup: CDR1 KGHSH, CDR2 LQKENI. The CDR3 is made up of 14 amino acids. Trimming took 8 bases from V and 3 from J, leaving 17 bases between them. The CDR3 region is CASKMYRDRYEQYF. The CDR3 DNA sequence: TGTGCCAGCAAAATGTACAGAGACCGCTACGAGCAGTACTTC.

The chain combines TRBV19 with TRBJ1-4; D possibly corresponds to TRBD1 (5 bases). The CDR3 is made up of 12 amino acids. Germline loops: CDR1 LNHDA, CDR2 SQIVND (reference sequence). Trimming removed 7 bases at V and 10 bases at J, with 13 bases between. CDR3 sequence reads: CASTSTGSKLFF. CDR3 sequence (DNA): TGTGCCAGTACCTCAACAGGCTCAAAACTGTTTTTT.

The chain uses TRBV7-2 and TRBJ1-3, with a weak D call TRBD1 (5 bases). In germline, CDR1 is SGHTA, CDR2 FQGNSA. The V end lost 0 bases, the J end lost 3 bases, and 18 bases lay between the germline ends. The CDR3 is 18 residues long. The CDR3 is CASSLAPAWGVGGNTIYF. The CDR3 nucleotides are TGTGCCAGCAGCTTAGCCCCCGCCTGGGGGGTGGGTGGAAACACCATATATTTT.

The chain carries TRBV5-4 and TRBJ2-1; a possible D gene is TRBD2 (7 bases). The CDR3 consists of 16 residues. V was clipped by 1 base and J by 12 bases, with 23 bases between them. Germline V gene lookup returns CDR1 SGHNT and CDR2 YYREEE (reference sequence). CDR3 loop: CASSLLASGVGGGQFF. DNA for the CDR3: TGTGCCAGCAGCTTGCTGGCTAGCGGAGTCGGAGGGGGGCAGTTCTTC. Looking up the rest from reference TRBV5-4 and TRBJ2-1 gives the full variable domain: ETGVTQSPTHLIKTRGQQVTLRCSSQSGHNTVSWYQQALGQGPQFIFQYYREEENGRGNFPPRFSGLQFPNYSSELNVNALELDDSALYLCASSLLASGVGGGQFFGPGTRLTVL.

This chain connects TRBV18 to TRBJ1-4; possible D gene TRBD1, 5 bases. Between the trimmed V and J ends, which lost 3 bases and 7 bases, there was a span of 12 bases. Germline CDR1 KGHSH, CDR2 LQKENI. CDR3 length: 14 residues. DNA of the CDR3: TGTGCCAGCTCACCTCAGCCCAGGGTTGAAAAACTGTTTTTT. It specifies CASSPQPRVEKLFF.

This chain joins TRBV10-3 and TRBJ1-5, with TRBD1 matching 9 bases. V lost 3 bases, J lost 5 bases, and 5 bases stayed unmatched. The CDR3 totals 15 residues. Looked up from germline, CDR1 is ENHRY and CDR2 is SYGVKD. The CDR3 here is CAISDSGTGYQPQHF. The CDR3 DNA is TGTGCCATCAGTGATTCCGGGACAGGGTATCAGCCCCAGCATTTT.

The rearrangement links TRBV6-5 to TRBJ2-2; D is ambiguous. This CDR3 contains 14 residues. Deletions cut 6 bases from V and 5 bases from J, with 13 bases between. CDR1 and CDR2 (germline): MNHEY, SVGAGI. The CDR3 DNA reads TGTGCCAGCAGCCCGGGCAGGCCGACCGGGGAGCTGTTTTTT. It yields the protein CASSPGRPTGELFF.

This clone was recorded at least ten times. This same CDR3 is encoded by further DNA sequences in the sample. This chain joins TRBV6-5 and TRBJ2-7, with 9 bases identical to TRBD2. This CDR3 region has 15 residues. Looked up from germline, CDR1 is MNHEY and CDR2 is SVGAGI. Trimming at V came to 0 bases and at J to 3 bases, leaving 3 bases not matched to a gene. The CDR3 loop reads CASSYSSGGVYEQYF. The CDR3 DNA reads as TGTGCCAGCAGTTACTCTAGCGGGGGAGTCTACGAGCAGTACTTC.

The chain's CDR3 is CASSVGVGQYNEQFF. The CDR3, as DNA: TGTGCCAGCAGCGTAGGGGTGGGGCAGTACAATGAGCAGTTCTTC. The V call is TRBV9, the J call TRBJ2-1, with D maybe TRBD1 (5 bases). Trimming took 0 bases from V and 4 from J, leaving 11 bases between them. The CDR3 is 15 amino acids. Germline V lookup: CDR1 SGDLS, CDR2 YYNGEE.

Only one count was recorded for this clone. J is TRBJ2-5 and V is TRBV6-5; a possible D gene is TRBD2 (5 bases). The length of the CDR3 is 14 residues. Germline assignment: CDR1 MNHEY and CDR2 SVGAGI. The V end was cut by 10 bases, the J end by 6 bases, with 21 bases between. In DNA form, the CDR3 reads TGTGCCATCGGAGGACGGACGGTGGGGAAGACCCAGTACTTC. It codes for CAIGGRTVGKTQYF.

The gene calls are TRBV2 and TRBJ2-3, with D possibly matching TRBD2 (5 bases). V lost 8 bases and J 0 bases, leaving 9 bases between the germline ends. Germline CDR1 SNHLY, CDR2 FYNNEI. This CDR3 is 13 amino acids long. The CDR3 DNA reads TGTGCCAGCTTGGAGGATAGCACAGATACGCAGTATTTT. This codes for CASLEDSTDTQYF.

The sample holds a few counts of this clone. This chain uses TRBV9 with TRBJ1-6; D is unclear. This CDR3 is 13 amino acids long. From germline, CDR1 is SGDLS and CDR2 YYNGEE. V lost 3 bases, J lost 8 bases, and 9 bases lay in between. The CDR3 DNA reads as TGTGCCAGCAGCGACTTAAACTATTCACCCCTCCACTTT. Amino acids: CASSDLNYSPLHF.